This T cell receptor beta chain was recovered during a study of shared clonotypes between healthy human individuals. Concerning this clone: At one boundary the junction diverges from the germline segment, which might be a read error.

This CDR3 contains 14 residues. Per the germline V gene, CDR1 is SNHLY and CDR2 is FYNNEI. The table came from immunoSEQ multiplex PCR; TCRdb's copy has only in-frame clones and leaves some out. The sample shows approximately 1.5 million clones, nearly 99% of them seen only once. Sequenced input: naive CD4+ T cells sorted from blood. Subset given: CD45RA+ positively selected. This TCR was recovered from a man younger than 45 in good health. This chain links TRBV2 with TRBJ2-5; TRBD1 or TRBD2 may be the D gene (6 bases each). The CDR3, as DNA: TGTGCCAGCAGTGATCAGGGGAACTTAAGCGGGCCGGACTTC. This codes for CASSDQGNLSGPDF.